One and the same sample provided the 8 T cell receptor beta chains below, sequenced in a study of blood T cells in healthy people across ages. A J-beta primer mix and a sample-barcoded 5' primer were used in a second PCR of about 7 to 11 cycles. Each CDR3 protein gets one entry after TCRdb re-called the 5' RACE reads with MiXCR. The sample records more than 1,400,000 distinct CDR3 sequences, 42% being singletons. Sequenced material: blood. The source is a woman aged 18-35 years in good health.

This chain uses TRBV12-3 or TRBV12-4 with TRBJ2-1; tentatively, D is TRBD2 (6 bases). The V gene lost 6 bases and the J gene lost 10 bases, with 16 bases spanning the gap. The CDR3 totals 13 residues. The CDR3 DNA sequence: TGTGCCAGCAGCCAAGTGCCGGCGGGGGAGCAGTTCTTC. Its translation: CASSQVPAGEQFF.

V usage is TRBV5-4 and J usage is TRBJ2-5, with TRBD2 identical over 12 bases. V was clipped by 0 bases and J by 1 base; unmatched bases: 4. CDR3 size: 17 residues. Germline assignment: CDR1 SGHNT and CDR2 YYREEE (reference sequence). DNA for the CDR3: TGTGCCAGCAGCTTGGGAAGGACTAGCGGGGTCCAAGAGACCCAGTACTTC. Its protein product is CASSLGRTSGVQETQYF.

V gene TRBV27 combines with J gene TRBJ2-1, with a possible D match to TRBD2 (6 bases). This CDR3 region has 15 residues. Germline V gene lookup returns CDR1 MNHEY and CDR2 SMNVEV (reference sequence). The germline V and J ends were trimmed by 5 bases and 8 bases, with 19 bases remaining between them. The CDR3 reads CASSQVRDSLHEQFF. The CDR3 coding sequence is TGTGCCAGCAGTCAAGTCCGGGACTCACTCCATGAGCAGTTCTTC.

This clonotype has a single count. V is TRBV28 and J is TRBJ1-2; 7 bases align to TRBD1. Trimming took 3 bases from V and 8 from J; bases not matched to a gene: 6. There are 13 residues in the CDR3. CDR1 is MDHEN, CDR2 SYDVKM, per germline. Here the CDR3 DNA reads TGTGCCAGCAGTTTGGGACAGCTACGGGGCTACACCTTC. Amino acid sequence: CASSLGQLRGYTF.

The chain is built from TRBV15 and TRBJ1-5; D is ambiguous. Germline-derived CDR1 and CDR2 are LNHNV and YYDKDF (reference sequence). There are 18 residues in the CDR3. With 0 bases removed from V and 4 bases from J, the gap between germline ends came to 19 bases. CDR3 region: CATSRDLVSGSVNQPQHF. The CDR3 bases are TGTGCCACCAGCAGAGATCTAGTTTCTGGGTCGGTGAATCAGCCCCAGCATTTT.

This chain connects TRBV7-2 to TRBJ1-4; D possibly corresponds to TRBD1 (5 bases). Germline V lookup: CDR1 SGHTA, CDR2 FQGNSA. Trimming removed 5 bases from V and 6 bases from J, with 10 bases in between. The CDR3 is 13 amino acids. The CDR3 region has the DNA TGTGCCAGCAGCACCCGACAGTATGAAAAACTGTTTTTT. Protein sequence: CASSTRQYEKLFF.

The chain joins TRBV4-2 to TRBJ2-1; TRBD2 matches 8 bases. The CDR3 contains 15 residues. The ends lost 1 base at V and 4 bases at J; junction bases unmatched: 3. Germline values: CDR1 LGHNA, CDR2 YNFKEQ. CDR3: CASSQARGGYNEQFF. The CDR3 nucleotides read TGTGCCAGCAGCCAAGCCCGGGGGGGATACAATGAGCAGTTCTTC.

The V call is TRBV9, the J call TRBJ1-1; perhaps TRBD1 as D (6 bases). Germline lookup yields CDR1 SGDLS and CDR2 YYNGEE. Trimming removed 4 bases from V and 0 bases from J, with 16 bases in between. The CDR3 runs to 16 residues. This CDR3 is CASSPRSGDMNTEAFF. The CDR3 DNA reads TGTGCCAGCAGCCCGCGATCAGGGGACATGAACACTGAAGCTTTCTTT.